A few counts support the clone carrying this TCR beta chain. Its antigen is still unknown. TCRdb reprocessed the 5' RACE reads via MiXCR and lists one record per CDR3 protein. The data contain about 490,000 distinct CDR3 sequences, about 15% of them seen just once; the ten biggest clones take up roughly 0.43%. Per germline, CDR1 SGHDN and CDR2 FVKESK. Trimming pared 0 bases from V and 3 bases from J, leaving 14 bases between. The CDR3 runs to 16 residues. The data are from a study of identical twins. Overall study results and limits: Zero-insertion results could be subject to partial confounding by invariant MAIT and iNKT cells. Cord blood's abundant beta clonotypes had fewer insertions, unlike memory repertoires. It was cross-sectional statistical analysis, not following the same donors, that the conclusions relied on. The study found excess low generation probability among twin-shared out-of-frame alpha sequences.

Another study also made use of these data, one on yellow fever vaccine responses in identical twins.

The rearrangement uses TRBV14 and TRBJ1-1; perhaps TRBD1 as D (6 bases). This TCR was sampled from a woman aged 18-35 years in good health. The sequenced sample consisted of CD4+ T cells sorted from blood. CDR3 sequence: CASSQDLGGLHTEAFF. CDR3 nucleotide sequence: TGTGCCAGCAGCCAAGATCTAGGGGGACTACACACTGAAGCTTTCTTT.